This T cell receptor (beta chain) is drawn from a study of T cells in Graves' hyperthyroidism and ophthalmopathy (dated by TCRdb to the late 2010s). Regarding the complete study: To identify distinguishing TCR V-J signatures, a discovery cohort of 90 to 100 patients was used, comprising 43 with Graves' ophthalmopathy and 55 to 65 with stable Graves' hyperthyroidism. Once sampling was done, hyperthyroidism patients were given methimazole at a starting dose of 30 mg daily, whereas ophthalmopathy patients were given high-dose intravenous methylprednisolone. The 75 to 100 discovery patients were randomly split 7:3 into training and test sets. The paper describes TCR Vbeta CDR3 sequencing of roughly 130 peripheral blood samples, made up of 40 to 45 ophthalmopathy patients, 70 to 75 hyperthyroidism patients and some 17 progressor patients. The study also compared thyroid tissue and blood T-cell repertoires from more than 5 Graves' hyperthyroidism patients. Whether ophthalmopathy could be predicted prospectively was tested in an independent validation cohort made up of roughly 19 hyperthyroidism patients plus 17 patients who later progressed to ophthalmopathy.

Stable Graves' hyperthyroidism was defined as no progression to ophthalmopathy during 18 months of follow-up. Hyperthyroidism patients were aged 18 to 65 years and newly diagnosed, with disease duration of less than 2 months. Exclusion was applied to patients with uncontrolled infections, other autoimmune diseases, pregnancy or lactation. Clinical symptoms, serum thyroxine and TRAb, thyroid ultrasound, and orbital computed tomography formed the basis for the diagnoses. Total RNA was extracted using Trizol reagent, and RNA quality was assessed on an Agilent 2100 Bioanalyzer. In its sample, this clonotype was seen many times. Its antigen remains undetermined. No base quality values were provided; no much bigger clone lies one nucleotide off. TCR beta CDR3 regions were amplified from RNA transcripts. A first-round RT-PCR of the TCR CDR3 used the HTBI primer set with the Qiagen OneStep RT-PCR kit. Libraries were constructed in a second round of multiplex PCR, after which size selection and purification were performed. The libraries were sequenced on an Illumina HiSeq2000 using paired-end 100 bp reads. The original methods were these. SOAPnuke was used to process the raw data, removing reads that contained adapters or uncalled bases, had a mean Phred below 15, or lacked an exact match to the constant primer or identifier. High-quality paired reads were merged using COPE v1.2.5, and each unique nucleotide sequence was defined as a clonotype. MiTCR v1.1 was used to align clonotypes to the IMGT TRBV, TRBD and TRBJ reference segments. Analysis was restricted to V-J combinations with a frequency above 0.0001, which covered 99.2% of repertoires. The TCS score was defined as F50 (clonal expansion) divided by E x V (chaos), with BLOSUM62-based TCRdist calculated between CDR3 peptides within each V-J. Welch's t-statistics and random forest reduced around 550 V-J features to roughly 13, which were used in a naive Bayes classifier (R e1071). The Morisita-Horn index was used to measure how similar the thyroid and blood repertoires were. The raw public reads went through TCRdb reprocessing: fastp at Q25, MiXCR clone calling, in-frame beta chains kept. Rows are unified per CDR3 protein, each entry keeping the most common DNA and genes. The V and J calls and clone size are TCRdb's, not the authors'. For this sample there are approximately 49,000 distinct CDR3 sequences; roughly half appear just once. Of the sample, more than 30% is held by the ten largest clones.

The CDR3 runs 15 residues from the cysteine to the phenylalanine. Just the 45-base CDR3 DNA is kept, in frame starting at base 1. V gives up 1 base and J gives up 1 base, and the segment between their germline ends measures 9 bases. Based on the germline V gene, the CDR1 and CDR2 sequences are MNHEY and SVGAGI. Findings and caveats that apply to the study as a whole: Sample size was not statistically predetermined, and blinding of investigators to group allocation was not performed. In validation, the model predicted progression to ophthalmopathy with around 71% sensitivity and approximately 74% specificity, a median of roughly seven months before onset. Most expanded thyroid clonotypes (frequency above 0.001) were also detected in blood, suggesting blood repertoires may reflect thyroid immune responses. A model built on a 13 V-J signature distinguished ophthalmopathy from stable hyperthyroidism, reaching 87.88% sensitivity and about 81% specificity in cross-validation and 80%/75% in testing.

Sequencing input: peripheral blood or thyroid tissue (not recorded which). The V and J segments used are TRBV6-5 and TRBJ2-3; a confident D gene designation cannot be given. This TCR came from a man aged 18 to 29 with Graves' hyperthyroidism. The encoded CDR3 is CASSYFPLGTDTQYF. The DNA sequence is TGTGCCAGCAGTTACTTCCCGTTAGGCACAGATACGCAGTATTTT.